The source of this TCR beta chain is a study of cytomegalovirus exposure and HLA in healthy donors. Despite likely unrecorded immune exposures, the donors were nominally healthy at the time of sampling. PCR amplification relied on 60 Vbeta primers (plus 13 Jbeta primers). The data were produced by immunoSEQ multiplex PCR, yet TCRdb's version contains in-frame clones alone and is incomplete. This sample contains 200,000 to 250,000 clones. The CDR3 is 14 amino acids. The germline gives CDR1 SGHRS, CDR2 YFSETQ. V lost 10 bases and J 2 bases, leaving 19 bases between the germline ends. Material for sequencing was PBMCs. The chain uses TRBV5-1 and TRBJ2-7; tentatively, D is TRBD2 (6 bases). The sequence was obtained from a woman aged 25 to 39 in good health and CMV-seropositive. The DNA for the CDR3 is TGCGCCTGCCAACCGATTTGGGGGGCCTACGAGCAGTACTTC. Its translation is CACQPIWGAYEQYF.